This T cell receptor (beta chain) was captured by sequencing in a study of blood T cell repertoires in COVID-19 (dated by TCRdb to the early 2020s). As for the study more broadly: Samples from collaborators originated in the United States, Italy and Spain and spanned both the acute and convalescent phases of COVID-19. The sample metadata nearly always contained a de-identified subject ID, COVID-19 status, age in years and sex. Deeply sampled blood TCRbeta repertoires from subjects exposed to, actively infected with, or recovered from COVID-19 were included in the dataset. The prospective study material was composed of cDNA or gDNA derived from T cells, B-cell-depleted T cells, or PBMCs. Where available, HLA class I and class II types were taken from metadata supplied by the sample provider and were not determined by assay-based typing. The repertoires were released in a freely available public database intended as a resource for research on the immune response to SARS-CoV-2. Samples were obtained from the ongoing ImmuneRACE study (first 160 participants) and from 1,000 to 1,500 subjects provided by 6 global collaborators.

As concerns this clone: What this receptor recognizes is not known. Nothing much larger sits one base from this clone, and base qualities are not available.

The immunoSEQ Assay, a bias-controlled multiplex PCR, was used to amplify TCRbeta CDR3 regions from genomic DNA. In the source study's methods: The number of nucleated cells in each sample was estimated from the amplification of reference gene primers within the assay. Sequence reads were collapsed and filtered to measure the absolute abundance of every unique TCRbeta CDR3 rearrangement. For each sample, productive Simpson clonality was calculated as the square root of Simpson's diversity index over productive rearrangements. TCRdb stores this immuneACCESS table with in-frame sequences only. Part of the clones is absent; in the studies checked, under half of the shortfall reflects unresolved V genes, and no reason is known for the rest. V and J calls and clone size follow that table, whereas D and trimming were derived from the DNA. For this sample there are roughly 230,000 clones; about 83% appear just once. The ten largest clones add up to 7.4% of the sample.

Overall results and qualifications from the work: The amount of clinical and demographic metadata varied by source and participant and was provided uncurated.

Taken from the germline V gene (reference sequence), the CDR1 and CDR2 loops are SGHNT and YYREEE. The CDR3 contains 15 residues, cysteine and phenylalanine counted. Only the CDR3 region is kept as DNA, spanning 45 bases read in frame from base 1. V loses 1 base at its end and J loses 3 bases; junction bases beyond the gene matches: 0. The collaborating institutions used their own protocols to collect whole blood in K2EDTA tubes. For TCRbeta analysis, collaborator samples were shipped as frozen whole blood, as isolated PBMCs, or as DNA extracted from either sample type. Sample: peripheral blood. The rearranged segments are TRBV5-4 and TRBJ2-1, with 11 middle bases fitting TRBD2. This sequence originates from a woman aged 50 to 60 with acute or convalescent COVID-19. The CDR3 sequence is CASSLTSGGYNEQFF. The DNA reads as follows: TGTGCCAGCAGCTTGACTAGCGGGGGCTACAATGAGCAGTTCTTC.